The 26 T cell receptor beta chains reported below all come from one sample, sequenced in a study of shared clonotypes between healthy human individuals. Data came from immunoSEQ multiplex PCR; TCRdb stores just in-frame clones and leaves some out. The sample consists of fewer than 650,000 clones, roughly four fifths of them appearing once. The sequenced sample was PBMCs. These receptors all come from a woman aged 40-49 years in good health. Some clones in this sample may be carry-over from other donors' samples.

The chain recombines TRBV6-5 with TRBJ1-3; tentatively, D is TRBD1 (5 bases). The length of the CDR3 is 13 residues. Germline V gene data show CDR1 as MNHEY and CDR2 as SVGAGI. In DNA, the CDR3 is TGTGCTTCCCGGGGCCTCCTTGGAAACACCATATATTTT. Protein sequence: CASRGLLGNTIYF.

This clone was recorded once. The CDR3 sequence: CASSPGTTQYF. CDR3 sequence (DNA): TGTGCCAGCAGTCCCGGGACCACCCAGTACTTC. The chain uses TRBV27 and TRBJ2-5; D is perhaps TRBD1 or TRBD2 (5 bases each). V lost 5 bases and J lost 8, with 9 bases in between. CDR3 length equals 11 residues. Germline V gene sequence: CDR1 MNHEY, CDR2 SMNVEV (reference sequence).

The CDR3 sequence is CASSLDHGGYGNTIYF. DNA of the CDR3: TGTGCCAGCAGCCTGGACCACGGAGGGTATGGAAACACCATATATTTT. V is TRBV13 and J is TRBJ1-3; D ambiguous. This CDR3 comprises 16 residues. Germline V lookup: CDR1 PRHDT, CDR2 FYEKMQ (reference sequence). V was pared by 5 bases and J by 3 bases, with 17 bases between.

About this clone itself: Mismatch with germline at one junction end may stem from a read error. This chain uses TRBV7-2 with TRBJ2-5; 10 nucleotides match TRBD1. The CDR3 loop spans 15 amino acids. CDR1 SGHTA and CDR2 FQGNSA come from the germline V gene. The CDR3 nucleotides are TGTGCCAGCAGCACACCGGGACAGGGGTGGGAGATCCAGTACTTC. Its protein is CASSTPGQGWEIQYF.

The CDR3 DNA reads as TGTGCCAGTAACTCACGGCGGGGAGGAGAAGAGACCCAGTACTTC. Its translation is CASNSRRGGEETQYF. The chain links TRBV19 to TRBJ2-5, with D perhaps TRBD2 (6 bases). The CDR3 has 15 amino acids. Germline CDR1 LNHDA, CDR2 SQIVND (reference sequence). V lost 7 bases to trimming and J lost 3 bases, with 18 bases between them. Supplemented by reference TRBV19 and TRBJ2-5, the full variable domain reads DGGITQSPKYLFRKEGQNVTLSCEQNLNHDAMYWYRQDPGQGLRLIYYSQIVNDFQKGDIAEGYSVSREKKESFPLTVTSAQKNPTAFYLCASNSRRGGEETQYFGPGTRLLVL.

The chain couples TRBV5-1 to TRBJ2-3; TRBD2 aligns across 10 bases. Germline-derived CDR1 and CDR2 are SGHRS and YFSETQ. V lost 0 bases and J lost 2; bases outside the gene matches: 9. CDR3 length: 18 amino acids. The CDR3, as DNA: TGCGCCAGCAGCTTGGATAGGTCTAGCGGGAGTAACACAGATACGCAGTATTTT. Protein product: CASSLDRSSGSNTDTQYF. Based on the CDR3 plus reference TRBV5-1 and TRBJ2-3, the full variable domain is KAGVTQTPRYLIKTRGQQVTLSCSPISGHRSVSWYQQTPGQGLQFLFEYFSETQRNKGNFPGRFSGRQFSNSRSEMNVSTLELGDSALYLCASSLDRSSGSNTDTQYFGPGTRLTVL.

The chain carries TRBV28 and TRBJ2-2; 10 nucleotides match TRBD1. J was trimmed by 5 bases and V by 0 bases; bases with no gene match: 3. This CDR3 spans 16 amino acids. The germline V gene has CDR1 MDHEN and CDR2 SYDVKM. In nucleotides, the CDR3 is TGTGCCAGCAGTTTATGGGACAGGGGGTTTACCGGGGAGCTGTTTTTT. Residues: CASSLWDRGFTGELFF.

V usage is TRBV19 and J usage is TRBJ2-2, with 9 positions matching TRBD1. CDR3 length equals 16 residues. The junction had 10 bases not matched to a gene; V was cut back by 5 bases and J by 6 bases. CDR1 LNHDA and CDR2 SQIVND come from the germline V gene (reference sequence). Here the CDR3 DNA reads TGTGCCAGTAGTGAAACAGGGGGCAGGCGCGCCGGGGAGCTGTTTTTT. This encodes CASSETGGRRAGELFF. The variable domain in full, completed from reference TRBV19 and TRBJ2-2, reads DGGITQSPKYLFRKEGQNVTLSCEQNLNHDAMYWYRQDPGQGLRLIYYSQIVNDFQKGDIAEGYSVSREKKESFPLTVTSAQKNPTAFYLCASSETGGRRAGELFFGEGSRLTVL.

This chain links TRBV5-1 with TRBJ2-1; the match to TRBD2 covers 7 bases. The CDR3 is 16 amino acids. J lost 3 bases, V lost 0 bases, and 6 bases had no gene match. Germline loops: CDR1 SGHRS, CDR2 YFSETQ. CDR3 residues: CASSLEGLDHYNEQFF. In DNA form, the CDR3 reads TGCGCCAGCAGCTTGGAAGGACTAGATCACTACAATGAGCAGTTCTTC. The full variable domain, rest sourced from reference TRBV5-1 and TRBJ2-1, is KAGVTQTPRYLIKTRGQQVTLSCSPISGHRSVSWYQQTPGQGLQFLFEYFSETQRNKGNFPGRFSGRQFSNSRSEMNVSTLELGDSALYLCASSLEGLDHYNEQFFGPGTRLTVL.

This chain connects TRBV5-1 to TRBJ2-3, with a possible D match to TRBD1 (5 bases). Germline loops: CDR1 SGHRS, CDR2 YFSETQ. V lost 1 base, J lost 3 bases, and 9 bases lay in between. CDR3 size: 14 residues. CDR3 DNA sequence: TGCGCCAGCAGCTTGCGACAGAAGACAGATACGCAGTATTTT. This codes for CASSLRQKTDTQYF.

The CDR3 spells CASSPVTGDTEAFF. The DNA for the CDR3 is TGTGCCAGCTCACCTGTGACAGGGGACACTGAAGCTTTCTTT. This rearrangement joins TRBV18 to TRBJ1-1; 8 bases fit TRBD1. Germline V CDR1 and CDR2: KGHSH, LQKENI. With V trimmed by 3 bases and J by 3 bases, 3 bases remained unmatched. This CDR3 comprises 14 residues.

V gene TRBV10-2 combines with J gene TRBJ2-1; TRBD2 agrees at 11 bases. This CDR3 has 14 residues. V lost 6 bases to trimming and J lost 4 bases; unmatched junction nucleotides: 2. CDR1 is WSHSY, CDR2 SAAADI, per germline. The CDR3 DNA reads TGCGCCAGCAGGAGACTAGCGGGATACAATGAGCAGTTCTTC. This codes for CASRRLAGYNEQFF.

V usage is TRBV25-1 and J usage is TRBJ1-5; D possibly corresponds to TRBD1 (5 bases). The CDR3 covers 14 residues. V was trimmed by 4 bases and J by 3 bases, leaving 10 bases between them. Germline CDR1 and CDR2: MGHDK and SYGVNS. CDR3 residues: CASSAPGPNQPQHF. CDR3 sequence (DNA): TGTGCCAGCAGTGCCCCGGGGCCCAATCAGCCCCAGCATTTT.

This chain links TRBV18 with TRBJ2-1; 7 nucleotides align to TRBD2. This CDR3 is 13 amino acids long. V was pared by 3 bases and J by 12 bases, with 8 bases of the junction left unmatched. In germline, CDR1 is KGHSH, CDR2 LQKENI. The CDR3 reads CASSPGTIIRQFF. As DNA, the CDR3 is TGTGCCAGCTCACCCGGGACTATTATTCGGCAGTTCTTC. The full variable domain, in which reference TRBV18 and TRBJ2-1 provide the parts outside the CDR3, is NAGVMQNPRHLVRRRGQEARLRCSPMKGHSHVYWYRQLPEEGLKFMVYLQKENIIDESGMPKERFSAEFPKEGPSILRIQQVVRGDSAAYFCASSPGTIIRQFFGPGTRLTVL.

This chain uses TRBV5-1 with TRBJ2-5, with D tentatively TRBD1 (7 bases). The germline V gene has CDR1 SGHRS and CDR2 YFSETQ. The CDR3 is made up of 15 amino acids. V lost 4 bases to trimming and J lost 7 bases, with 20 bases between them. CDR3 sequence: CASSPAGGGVRTQYF. For the CDR3, the DNA is TGCGCCAGCAGCCCCGCCGGAGGGGGCGTTAGGACCCAGTACTTC.

This sequence joins TRBV28 and TRBJ2-7; D uncertain. This CDR3 is built from 14 residues. The ends were cut back, 4 bases at V and 2 bases at J, with 12 bases in the middle. CDR1 and CDR2 from the germline V gene are MDHEN and SYDVKM. CDR3 region: CASSSSKRTYEQYF. CDR3 sequence (DNA): TGTGCCAGCAGTTCCTCCAAAAGGACCTACGAGCAGTACTTC. Full variable domain (rest looked up from reference TRBV28 and TRBJ2-7): DVKVTQSSRYLVKRTGEKVFLECVQDMDHENMFWYRQDPGLGLRLIYFSYDVKMKEKGDIPEGYSVSREKKERFSLILESASTNQTSMYLCASSSSKRTYEQYFGPGTRLTVT.

This clone was recorded once. V is TRBV11-2 and J is TRBJ2-7, with 7 bases fitting TRBD1. J was trimmed by 5 bases and V by 1 base; bases with no gene match: 2. This CDR3 has 13 residues. CDR1 is SGHAT, CDR2 FQNNGV, per germline. For the CDR3, the DNA is TGTGCCAGCAGCTTAGGGACAGGCCACGAGCAGTACTTC. Its protein product is CASSLGTGHEQYF.

This clone was seen a single time. The rearrangement uses TRBV7-3 and TRBJ2-1; D may match TRBD1 or TRBD2 (6 bases each). CDR3 length equals 15 residues. The V gene's germline CDR1 is SGHTA and CDR2 FQGTGA. V lost 5 bases, J lost 3 bases, and 14 bases lay in between. The CDR3 protein is CASSTVGGGYNEQFF. The CDR3 DNA reads TGTGCCAGCAGCACCGTCGGGGGCGGCTACAATGAGCAGTTCTTC. The full variable domain, in which reference TRBV7-3 and TRBJ2-1 provide the parts outside the CDR3, is GAGVSQTPSNKVTEKGKYVELRCDPISGHTALYWYRQSLGQGPEFLIYFQGTGAADDSGLPNDRFFAVRPEGSVSTLKIQRTERGDSAVYLCASSTVGGGYNEQFFGPGTRLTVL.

This chain uses TRBV5-6 with TRBJ2-5, with 8 bases lining up with TRBD2. After removal of 3 bases from V and 6 bases from J, the junction contained 7 bases not matched to a gene. Germline CDR1 reads SGHDT; CDR2 reads YYEEEE. This CDR3 spans 14 amino acids. The CDR3 sequence is CASSSGTSIQTQYF. In nucleotides, the CDR3 is TGTGCCAGCAGCTCCGGGACTAGTATCCAGACCCAGTACTTC.

V and J are TRBV5-8 and TRBJ1-1, with D possibly matching TRBD1 (6 bases). Germline assignment: CDR1 SGHTS and CDR2 YDEGEE. CDR3 length: 17 residues. Deletions cut 4 bases from V and 0 bases from J, with 19 bases between. This CDR3 reads CASSRRRQGKLNTEAFF. The CDR3 DNA sequence: TGTGCCAGCAGCCGCCGCCGGCAGGGGAAACTGAACACTGAAGCTTTCTTT.

On this clone itself: A far more abundant clone sits one base away, making this likely a read error. The CDR3 region has the DNA TGTGCCTGGAGAACAGGGAGGTCGAATGAGCAGTTCTTC. Its protein product is CAWRTGRSNEQFF. This rearrangement joins TRBV30 to TRBJ2-1; D could derive from TRBD1 or TRBD2 (6 bases each). This CDR3 is built from 13 residues. Trimming pared 3 bases from V and 7 bases from J, leaving 13 bases between. The germline CDR1 and CDR2 sequences are GTSNPN and SVGIG (reference sequence).

The table lists this clone with a few counts. Other DNA variants within this sample encode the same CDR3. The J gene is TRBJ2-2, the V gene TRBV7-6; TRBD1 is a possible D gene (6 bases). Trimming pared 0 bases from V and 2 bases from J, leaving 7 bases between. CDR1 is SGHVS and CDR2 is FNYEAQ in the germline V gene. This CDR3 contains 15 residues. CDR3 DNA sequence: TGTGCCAGCAGCTTAGCAGGGGGTAACACCGGGGAGCTGTTTTTT. Its translation is CASSLAGGNTGELFF.

CDR3 DNA: TGTGCCAGCAGCCCATCCGTCTGGGCCACGCAGTATTTT. Protein sequence: CASSPSVWATQYF. The chain carries TRBV7-2 and TRBJ2-3; D is unresolved. The CDR3 runs to 13 residues. Germline CDR1 is SGHTA and CDR2 is FQGNSA. V was trimmed by 5 bases and J by 9 bases, leaving 15 bases between them.

The CDR3 protein is CASSPGTGAEKLFF. The CDR3 DNA reads as TGTGCCAGCAGTCCCGGGACAGGGGCTGAAAAACTGTTTTTT. The chain links TRBV2 to TRBJ1-4; TRBD1 agrees at 10 bases. CDR1 SNHLY and CDR2 FYNNEI come from the germline V gene. The junction had 4 bases not matched to a gene; V was cut back by 5 bases and J by 7 bases. This CDR3 is built from 14 residues.

This clone is a singleton in its sample. Other DNA sequences in this sample translate to the same CDR3. The V call is TRBV18, the J call TRBJ2-5; D is ambiguous. The germline CDR1 and CDR2 sequences are KGHSH and LQKENI. This CDR3 spans 12 amino acids. Trimming took 3 bases from V and 5 from J, leaving 7 bases between them. CDR3 nucleotide sequence: TGTGCCAGCTCACCGAGCCAGGAGACCCAGTACTTC. It translates to CASSPSQETQYF.

The gene calls are TRBV4-2 and TRBJ1-3; perhaps TRBD1 as D (5 bases). V lost 0 bases and J 5 bases, leaving 32 bases between the germline ends. The CDR3 runs 22 residues. Germline CDR1 LGHNA, CDR2 YNFKEQ. The CDR3 DNA follows: TGTGCCAGCAGCCAAGAAGGCTCGGACCGCAGTCGGCAGGGTGAACTTCGAAACACCATATATTTT. Its translation is CASSQEGSDRSRQGELRNTIYF.